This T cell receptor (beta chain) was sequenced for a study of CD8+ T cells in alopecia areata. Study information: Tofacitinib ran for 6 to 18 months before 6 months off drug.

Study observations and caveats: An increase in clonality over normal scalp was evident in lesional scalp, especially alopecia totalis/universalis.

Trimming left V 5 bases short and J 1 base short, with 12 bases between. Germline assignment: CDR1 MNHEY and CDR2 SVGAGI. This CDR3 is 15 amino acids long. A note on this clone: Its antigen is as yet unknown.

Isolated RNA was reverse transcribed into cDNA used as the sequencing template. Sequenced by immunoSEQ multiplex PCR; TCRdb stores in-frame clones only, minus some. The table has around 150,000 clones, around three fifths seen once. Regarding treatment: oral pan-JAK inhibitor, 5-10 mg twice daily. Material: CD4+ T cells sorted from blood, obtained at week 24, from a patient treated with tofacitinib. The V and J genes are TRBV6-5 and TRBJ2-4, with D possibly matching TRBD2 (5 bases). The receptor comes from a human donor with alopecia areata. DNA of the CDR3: TGTGCCAGCAGTACCGGGGTCTCGGCCAAAAACATTCAGTACTTC. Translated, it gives CASSTGVSAKNIQYF.